The clone carrying this T cell receptor (beta chain) has only one observation. These data belong to a study of Graves' ophthalmopathy and Graves' hyperthyroidism. As the template, RNA transcripts were used to amplify TCR beta CDR3 regions. HTBI primers served in a first-round RT-PCR, which a second-round multiplex PCR followed. TCRdb re-called the multiplex PCR reads with MiXCR, one entry per CDR3 protein. This sample has 360,000 or so distinct CDR3 sequences, with roughly 18% found just once. CDR1 is MNHEY, CDR2 SVGEGT, per germline. CDR3 length: 18 amino acids. Trimming removed 6 bases from V and 3 bases from J; junction bases left unmatched: 16. Each diagnosis was determined on the basis of clinical symptoms, serum thyroxine, TRAb, thyroid ultrasound and orbital computed tomography.

The sequenced material came from peripheral blood. This TCR came from a young woman with Graves' ophthalmopathy. The chain carries TRBV6-2 or TRBV6-3 and TRBJ2-2, with 7 bases aligning to TRBD1. The DNA of the CDR3 is TGTGCCAGCAGCCAGGGGGTTTACTCGGCCAGAGACACCGGGGAGCTGTTTTTT. This codes for CASSQGVYSARDTGELFF.